The T cell receptor beta chain described here comes from a study of blood T cell repertoires in COVID-19. Study in general: Samples representing acute and convalescent COVID-19 were sourced from the United States, Italy and Spain. Nucleic acid was either cDNA or gDNA, and it came from T cells, B-cell-depleted T cells, or PBMCs.

In the original processing: Estimates of nucleated cell counts were drawn from the amplification of reference gene primers. Assay: immunoSEQ multiplex PCR; the TCRdb copy retains only in-frame clones and omits some. The DNA gave D and trimming, while V, J and clone size come from that table. The sample comprises approximately 12,000 clones, over 85% of which are singletons, and roughly an eighth rests with the top ten. The source is a man between 65 and 85 years old with active COVID-19. Sequencing used peripheral blood.

CDR3 DNA: TGTGCCAGCAGCCCACGACTAGCGGGAGGTTATGAGCAGTTCTTC. Amino acid sequence: CASSPRLAGGYEQFF. The V gene is TRBV7-8, the J gene TRBJ2-1; 13 bases are a match to TRBD2. This CDR3 contains 15 residues. With V trimmed by 5 bases and J by 8 bases, 6 bases remained unmatched. The germline CDR1 and CDR2 sequences are SGHVS and FQNEAQ.